This passage covers 6 T cell receptor beta chains from one sample sequenced in a study of neurological immune-mediated disorders. Using its own MiXCR run on the 5' RACE reads, TCRdb lists one record per CDR3 protein. The sample comprises 40,000 to 55,000 distinct CDR3 sequences, approximately 6.2% of which are singletons, and 1.1% to 1.5% rests with the top ten. The sequenced sample consisted of CD4+ T cells from blood. These receptor sequences come from a woman aged 18-30 years with multiple sclerosis.

Only a few counts were recorded for this clonotype. The chain couples TRBV18 to TRBJ2-2; D is undetermined. Per germline, CDR1 KGHSH and CDR2 LQKENI. The CDR3 consists of 14 residues. V lost 3 bases to trimming and J lost 2 bases, with 7 bases between them. CDR3 sequence (DNA): TGTGCCAGCTCACCTACAGATAACACCGGGGAGCTGTTTTTT. Protein: CASSPTDNTGELFF.

This clonotype showed up many times. The CDR3 DNA reads as TGTGCCAGCAGTTTTCGGGACAGGCGGGTCCAGACCCAGTACTTC. Its protein product is CASSFRDRRVQTQYF. The rearrangement links TRBV6-2 or TRBV6-3 to TRBJ2-5, with 8 bases that match TRBD1. The CDR3 runs 15 residues. Germline CDR1 MNHEY, CDR2 SVGEGT. J lost 6 bases, V lost 4 bases, and 10 bases had no gene match.

This clonotype was recorded many times. V gene TRBV20-1 combines with J gene TRBJ1-1; perhaps TRBD1 as D (6 bases). V was clipped by 3 bases and J by 5 bases, with 10 bases between them. The CDR3 contains 12 residues. Germline V CDR1 and CDR2: DFQATT, SNEGSKA (reference sequence). The CDR3 protein is CSASGQGTEAFF. The CDR3 bases are TGCAGTGCTAGCGGGCAGGGGACTGAAGCTTTCTTT.

The V and J genes are TRBV6-5 and TRBJ1-6; the D is unclear. CDR3 size: 13 residues. CDR1 and CDR2 from the germline V gene are MNHEY and SVGAGI. Trimming stripped 5 bases from V and 8 bases from J, with 10 bases between. The CDR3 sequence is CASSPVSYSPLHF. The CDR3 DNA is TGTGCCAGCAGTCCAGTGTCCTATTCACCCCTCCACTTT.

This clonotype was detected ten times or more. The J gene is TRBJ2-2, the V gene TRBV5-6; 7 bases align to TRBD1. V shed 4 bases, J shed 6 bases, and the junction held 6 bases outside the gene matches. Germline CDR1 SGHDT, CDR2 YYEEEE. The CDR3 sequence is 14 residues long. The CDR3 DNA is TGTGCCAGCAGCCAGCGGACAGGTGCCGGGGAGCTGTTTTTT. This encodes CASSQRTGAGELFF.

Many counts were recorded for this clonotype. The rearrangement links TRBV7-2 to TRBJ2-1; D gene ambiguous. The CDR3 is 15 amino acids. V gave up 1 base and J gave up 4 bases, with 11 bases separating them. Germline values: CDR1 SGHTA, CDR2 FQGNSA. The CDR3 is CASSLESLPYNEQFF. The CDR3 region has the DNA TGTGCCAGCAGCTTAGAAAGTCTACCGTACAATGAGCAGTTCTTC.